This TCR beta chain was captured by sequencing in a study of cytomegalovirus exposure and HLA in healthy donors. Overall study results and limits: In a later analysis, an Asian-associated ancestry cluster reportedly showed fewer N-insertions than the approximately 700-donor mean.

Unrecorded immune exposure was likely among donors, who were nominally healthy when sampled. Per germline, CDR1 LGHNA and CDR2 YNFKEQ. The CDR3 is 16 residues long. The V end was cut by 0 bases, the J end by 6 bases, with 16 bases between. The PCR ran on 60 Vbeta and 13 Jbeta primers. This table comes from immunoSEQ multiplex PCR, and its TCRdb copy is limited to in-frame clones, with some not included. The sample consists of about 140,000 clones, around 90% of them appearing once. As concerns this clone: Its antigen is as yet unknown.

The chain joins TRBV4-2 to TRBJ2-3, with D perhaps TRBD2 (6 bases). Sequencing used PBMCs. The sequence was obtained from a woman aged 40 to 55 in good health and CMV-seronegative. CDR3 nucleotide sequence: TGTGCCAGCAGCCAAGAGTTTTTCGGGGAGGCGGATACGCAGTATTTT. Its protein product is CASSQEFFGEADTQYF.